This TCR beta chain was identified in a study of T cell repertoires in cytomegalovirus infection. Across the study: CMV infection plus the matching HLA type was flagged by public TCR beta signatures. Overall study findings and caveats: The ex vivo response was dominated by HLA-C-restricted CMV-specific TCR beta clonotypes.

One entry per CDR3 protein results from TCRdb running MiXCR on the reads. The sample contains hundreds of thousands of distinct CDR3 sequences, 25% to 30% of which appear only once. CDR3 length: 14 residues. V was cut by 7 bases and J by 1 base, with 13 bases left in between. Germline CDR1 is MGHRA and CDR2 is YSYEKL. Of note for this clonotype: The antigen remains unidentified.

The starting material was cultured PBMCs, obtained from culture after CMV antigen stimulation. The TCR was taken from a human donor in good health (CMV status not recorded). Some clones in this sample may be carry-over from other donors' samples. The chain carries TRBV4-1 and TRBJ1-1; no firm D call. The CDR3 sequence is CASIDVGRNTEAFF. As DNA, the CDR3 is TGCGCCAGCATCGATGTAGGGAGGAACACTGAAGCTTTCTTT.